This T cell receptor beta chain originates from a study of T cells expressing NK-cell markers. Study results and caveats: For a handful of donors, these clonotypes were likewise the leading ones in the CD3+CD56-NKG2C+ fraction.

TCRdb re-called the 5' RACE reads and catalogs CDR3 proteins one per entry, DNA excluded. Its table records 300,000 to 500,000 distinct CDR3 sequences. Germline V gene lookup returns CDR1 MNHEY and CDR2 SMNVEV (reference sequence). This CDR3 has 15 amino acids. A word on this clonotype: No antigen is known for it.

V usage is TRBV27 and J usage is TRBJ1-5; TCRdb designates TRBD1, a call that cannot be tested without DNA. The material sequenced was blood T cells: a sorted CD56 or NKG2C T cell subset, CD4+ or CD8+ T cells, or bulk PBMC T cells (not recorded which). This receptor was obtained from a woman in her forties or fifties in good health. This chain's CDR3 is CASHPGGASNQPQHF.